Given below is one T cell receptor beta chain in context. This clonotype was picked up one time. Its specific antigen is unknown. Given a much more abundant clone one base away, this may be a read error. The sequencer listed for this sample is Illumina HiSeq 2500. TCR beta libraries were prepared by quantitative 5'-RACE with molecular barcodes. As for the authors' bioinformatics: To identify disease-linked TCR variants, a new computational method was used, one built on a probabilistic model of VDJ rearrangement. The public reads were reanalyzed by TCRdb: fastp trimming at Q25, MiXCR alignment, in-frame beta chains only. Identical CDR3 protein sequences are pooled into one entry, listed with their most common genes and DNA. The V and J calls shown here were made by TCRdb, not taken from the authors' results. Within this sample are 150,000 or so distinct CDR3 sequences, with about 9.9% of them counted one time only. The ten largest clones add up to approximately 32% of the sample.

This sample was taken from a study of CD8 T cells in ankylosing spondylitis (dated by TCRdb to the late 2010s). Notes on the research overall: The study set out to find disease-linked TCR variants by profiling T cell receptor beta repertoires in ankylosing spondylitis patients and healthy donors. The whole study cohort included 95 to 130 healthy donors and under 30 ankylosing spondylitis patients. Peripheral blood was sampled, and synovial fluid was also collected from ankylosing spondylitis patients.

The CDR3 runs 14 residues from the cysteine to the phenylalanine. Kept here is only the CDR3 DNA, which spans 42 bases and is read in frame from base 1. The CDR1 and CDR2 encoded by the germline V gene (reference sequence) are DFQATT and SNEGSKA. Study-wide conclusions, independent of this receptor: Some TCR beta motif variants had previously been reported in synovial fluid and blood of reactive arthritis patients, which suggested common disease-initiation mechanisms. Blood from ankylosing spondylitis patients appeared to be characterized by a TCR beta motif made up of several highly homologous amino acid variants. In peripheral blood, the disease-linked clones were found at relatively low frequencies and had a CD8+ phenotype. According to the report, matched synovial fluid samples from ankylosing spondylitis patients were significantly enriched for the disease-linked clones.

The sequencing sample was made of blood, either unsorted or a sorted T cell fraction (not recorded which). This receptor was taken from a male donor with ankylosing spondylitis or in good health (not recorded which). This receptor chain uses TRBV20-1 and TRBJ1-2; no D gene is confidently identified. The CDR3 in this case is CSATASRGNYAYTF. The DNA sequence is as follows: TGCAGTGCTACCGCGTCGCGAGGAAACTATGCCTACACCTTC.